This passage covers 23 T cell receptor beta chains from one sample sequenced in a study of cytomegalovirus exposure and HLA in healthy donors. The PCR contained 60 Vbeta and 13 Jbeta primers. Some clones are missing from TCRdb's copy, which holds only in-frame ones; the method was immunoSEQ multiplex PCR. Of 100,000 to 150,000 clones listed, approximately 17% are singletons. Sequencing was performed on PBMCs. The origin of the receptors is a female donor in good health and CMV-seropositive.

The J gene is TRBJ2-3, the V gene TRBV30, with TRBD2 as a possible D gene (6 bases). Between the trimmed V and J ends, which lost 2 bases and 4 bases, there was a span of 16 bases. Germline CDR1 reads GTSNPN; CDR2 reads SVGIG (reference sequence). This CDR3 is 15 amino acids long. The CDR3 protein is CAWSPRRLEADTQYF. CDR3 sequence (DNA): TGTGCCTGGAGTCCGAGGAGACTAGAAGCAGATACGCAGTATTTT. Looking up the rest from reference TRBV30 and TRBJ2-3 gives the full variable domain: SQTIHQWPATLVQPVGSPLSLECTVEGTSNPNLYWYRQAAGRGLQLLFYSVGIGQISSEVPQNLSASRPQDRQFILSSKKLLLSDSGFYLCAWSPRRLEADTQYFGPGTRLTVL.

The rearrangement links TRBV19 to TRBJ1-2; 8 positions agree with TRBD1. The V gene's germline CDR1 is LNHDA and CDR2 SQIVND (reference sequence). The junction had 6 bases not matched to a gene; V was cut back by 4 bases and J by 5 bases. The CDR3 has 14 residues. The CDR3 region is CASSTTGTGYGYTF. The CDR3 DNA reads TGTGCCAGTAGTACAACCGGGACAGGATATGGCTACACCTTC.

The V gene is TRBV7-2, the J gene TRBJ1-1; a weak D match, TRBD1 (5 bases). The ends were cut back, 3 bases at V and 4 bases at J, with 9 bases in the middle. The CDR3 runs 13 residues. Germline V gives CDR1 SGHTA, CDR2 FQGNSA. In nucleotides, the CDR3 is TGTGCCAGCAGCTTGCAGGGTCCCACTGAAGCTTTCTTT. It codes for CASSLQGPTEAFF.

The chain links TRBV4-1 to TRBJ2-5; D remains unclear. Trimming removed 2 bases from V and 3 bases from J, with 16 bases in between. This CDR3 is 16 amino acids long. CDR1 is MGHRA and CDR2 is YSYEKL in the germline V gene. CDR3 coding DNA: TGCGCCAGCAGCCAAATGGGTAGATTAGGAGAAGAGACCCAGTACTTC. Translating it yields CASSQMGRLGEETQYF.

The chain combines TRBV6-4 with TRBJ1-4, with 8 bases that match TRBD1. Germline V gene lookup returns CDR1 MRHNA and CDR2 SNTAGT. The CDR3 has 15 residues. V lost 6 bases and J lost 8; bases outside the gene matches: 11. The CDR3 DNA reads TGTGCCAGCAGCCGATCAGGGGGCGCGCAAGAAAAACTGTTTTTT. Translating it yields CASSRSGGAQEKLFF.

This clone was counted a few times. V gene TRBV4-1 combines with J gene TRBJ1-1; no clear D. Germline V gene data show CDR1 as MGHRA and CDR2 as YSYEKL. CDR3 length: 12 amino acids. With 1 base removed from V and 6 bases from J, the gap between germline ends came to 6 bases. The DNA for the CDR3 is TGCGCCAGCAGCCAAGTAGCCTCTGAAGCTTTCTTT. As protein: CASSQVASEAFF.

This clone turned up a few times. The chain uses TRBV7-9 and TRBJ2-3; maybe TRBD1 (7 bases). V gave up 5 bases and J gave up 6 bases, with 18 bases separating them. From germline, CDR1 is SEHNR and CDR2 FQNEAQ (reference sequence). The CDR3 runs 15 residues. The CDR3 loop is CASSPTEGAGDTQYF. The CDR3 DNA sequence: TGTGCCAGCAGCCCAACTGAGGGGGCGGGGGATACGCAGTATTTT.

The rearrangement uses TRBV6-1 and TRBJ2-7; D might be TRBD2 (5 bases). Between the trimmed V and J ends, which lost 0 bases and 3 bases, there was a span of 12 bases. The germline V gene encodes CDR1 MNHNS and CDR2 SASEGT. The CDR3 is 15 amino acids. The CDR3 DNA sequence: TGTGCCAGCAGTGAAGCGCGAGGGCCACACTACGAGCAGTACTTC. Translated: CASSEARGPHYEQYF.

The rearrangement uses TRBV4-3 and TRBJ2-3, with unresolved D. Looked up from germline, CDR1 is LGHNA and CDR2 is YSLEER. The V gene lost 0 bases and the J gene lost 1 base, with 8 bases spanning the gap. CDR3 size: 15 residues. As DNA, the CDR3 is TGCGCCAGCAGCCAAGACCAGATCCGCACAGATACGCAGTATTTT. It codes for CASSQDQIRTDTQYF.

The rearrangement links TRBV5-1 to TRBJ1-2, with D hard to call. The CDR3 extends over 14 amino acids. Germline V gene sequence: CDR1 SGHRS, CDR2 YFSETQ. Trimming took off 0 bases at V and 4 bases at J, with 10 bases between the two ends. The CDR3 is CASSLAGSLYGYTF. The CDR3 nucleotides read TGCGCCAGCAGCTTGGCAGGTTCCCTCTATGGCTACACCTTC. The variable domain in full, completed from reference TRBV5-1 and TRBJ1-2, reads KAGVTQTPRYLIKTRGQQVTLSCSPISGHRSVSWYQQTPGQGLQFLFEYFSETQRNKGNFPGRFSGRQFSNSRSEMNVSTLELGDSALYLCASSLAGSLYGYTFGSGTRLTVV.

The chain has TRBV7-9 and TRBJ2-1, with 8 positions matching TRBD1. CDR1 and CDR2 (germline): SEHNR, FQNEAQ (reference sequence). With 10 bases clipped from V and 0 bases from J, the junction kept 14 bases outside the gene matches. CDR3 length: 17 residues. The CDR3 DNA follows: TGTGCCACCACAACGGGACAGGACCTCCTCTCCTACAATGAGCAGTTCTTC. This sequence encodes CATTTGQDLLSYNEQFF.

In its sample, this clone was seen a few times. The V gene is TRBV19, the J gene TRBJ2-1; the match to TRBD2 covers 9 bases. Germline values: CDR1 LNHDA, CDR2 SQIVND (reference sequence). The V and J ends lost 2 bases and 12 bases, in that order; junction bases with no gene match: 5. The CDR3 extends over 13 amino acids. The CDR3: CASSIYRRGGQFF. The CDR3 bases are TGTGCCAGTAGTATATATCGGCGGGGGGGGCAGTTCTTC.

This chain links TRBV18 with TRBJ2-7, with 11 bases identical to TRBD2. Germline CDR1 reads KGHSH; CDR2 reads LQKENI. V was clipped by 1 base and J by 6 bases; unmatched bases: 5. This CDR3 has 15 residues. The CDR3 DNA reads as TGTGCCAGCTCACCACTAACTAGCGGGAGTGGCGAGCAGTACTTC. It specifies CASSPLTSGSGEQYF.

This sequence joins TRBV9 and TRBJ2-3; D might be TRBD2 (6 bases). The length of the CDR3 is 14 residues. Germline CDR1 reads SGDLS; CDR2 reads YYNGEE. The ends were cut back, 0 bases at V and 2 bases at J, with 7 bases in the middle. CDR3 protein: CASSVAGLTDTQYF. CDR3 bases: TGTGCCAGCAGCGTAGCGGGACTCACAGATACGCAGTATTTT.

A few counts support this clone. The chain joins TRBV27 to TRBJ1-2; TRBD1 might be the D (5 bases). Per germline, CDR1 MNHEY and CDR2 SMNVEV (reference sequence). Trimming shortened V by 2 bases and J by 6 bases, and 13 bases separated the two germline ends. The CDR3 sequence is 14 residues long. The CDR3 DNA sequence: TGTGCCAGCAGTTTACGGGGGGTTGGGGATGGCTACACCTTC. It specifies CASSLRGVGDGYTF.

The chain joins TRBV6-6 to TRBJ2-7, with D unresolved. The CDR3 consists of 14 residues. Trimming cost V 2 bases and J 0 bases, with 8 bases left between them. Germline V lookup: CDR1 MNHNY, CDR2 SVGAGI (reference sequence). CDR3 loop: CASSYDTSSYEQYF. The CDR3 DNA reads TGTGCCAGCAGTTACGACACGAGCTCCTACGAGCAGTACTTC.

V usage is TRBV5-6 and J usage is TRBJ2-3; 12 bases align to TRBD2. The CDR3 is 15 residues long. Per the germline V gene, CDR1 is SGHDT and CDR2 is YYEEEE. Unmatched junction bases numbered 4, after V lost 3 bases and J lost 5 bases. The CDR3 DNA is TGTGCCAGCAGCTCGTCGACTAGCGGGAGAGATACGCAGTATTTT. Protein sequence: CASSSSTSGRDTQYF.

In its sample, this clone was seen a few times. This chain links TRBV27 with TRBJ1-2, with D uncertain. The CDR3 consists of 13 residues. Trimming removed 2 bases from V and 2 bases from J, with 6 bases in between. Germline-derived CDR1 and CDR2 are MNHEY and SMNVEV (reference sequence). CDR3 DNA: TGTGCCAGCAGTTTACAGTGGAACTATGGCTACACCTTC. Residues: CASSLQWNYGYTF.

The CDR3 DNA sequence: TGTGCCTGGGCGCTATCAGGCGGCTACACCTTC. This encodes CAWALSGGYTF. The V and J genes are TRBV30 and TRBJ1-2; no firm D call. CDR3 length: 11 residues. Germline values: CDR1 GTSNPN, CDR2 SVGIG (reference sequence). Trimming pared 5 bases from V and 8 bases from J, leaving 12 bases between.

About this clone: At the DNA level, this CDR3 is encoded by other sequences in the same sample as well. CDR3 in amino acids: CASSVGQGNTIYF. CDR3 nucleotide sequence: TGTGCCAGCAGCGTAGGACAAGGAAACACCATATATTTT. The rearrangement links TRBV9 to TRBJ1-3; D unresolved. V was cut by 0 bases and J by 4 bases, with 5 bases left in between. This CDR3 spans 13 amino acids. Germline lookup yields CDR1 SGDLS and CDR2 YYNGEE.

The sample holds a few counts of this clone. J is TRBJ2-1 and V is TRBV5-4; tentative D call: TRBD2 (5 bases). Germline V gene lookup returns CDR1 SGHNT and CDR2 YYREEE (reference sequence). The V and J ends lost 2 bases and 5 bases respectively, with 11 bases between them. The CDR3 length is 14 residues. The CDR3 DNA follows: TGTGCCAGCAGCTTCATCTCGCGGGACAATGAGCAGTTCTTC. It codes for CASSFISRDNEQFF.

In this sample, this clone turned up a few times. The rearrangement uses TRBV19 and TRBJ2-7; possible D gene TRBD2, 6 bases. The CDR3 loop spans 14 amino acids. From germline, CDR1 is LNHDA and CDR2 SQIVND (reference sequence). V gave up 5 bases and J gave up 0 bases, with 11 bases separating them. For the CDR3, the DNA is TGTGCCAGTAGTTTTAGCGGACCCTCCTACGAGCAGTACTTC. It is translated as CASSFSGPSYEQYF.

This clone was found a few times. The chain employs TRBV7-9 and TRBJ2-7; D unresolved. Germline CDR1 reads SEHNR; CDR2 reads FQNEAQ (reference sequence). V was shortened by 1 base and J by 4 bases, with 5 bases between the two germline ends. CDR3 length: 12 amino acids. CDR3: CASSLVSYEQYF. The DNA for the CDR3 is TGTGCCAGCAGCTTAGTATCTTACGAGCAGTACTTC.